This T cell receptor (beta chain) was captured in a study of Graves' ophthalmopathy and Graves' hyperthyroidism. In the study overall: Specimen type is peripheral blood, obtained at initial diagnosis before any treatment.

This clonotype has a count of ten or more. Its antigen remains unknown. Enrolled hyperthyroidism patients had a new diagnosis, a duration under 2 months, and an age of 18 to 65. PBMCs were isolated by Ficoll-Paque density gradient centrifugation, using more than 8.5 ml of fresh peripheral blood as the starting material. RNA served as the template for amplifying TCR beta CDR3 regions. First-round RT-PCR employed HTBI primers, with a second-round multiplex PCR after it. TCRdb reprocessed the multiplex PCR reads with MiXCR, giving one entry per CDR3 protein. The table records 350,000 to 450,000 distinct CDR3 sequences, under 25% of them present only once. The CDR3 sequence is 13 residues long. V lost 2 bases and J 3 bases, leaving 7 bases between the germline ends. CDR1 and CDR2 from the germline V gene are MNHEY and SVGAGI. Notes on the study in general: The model predicted ophthalmopathy progression with 65% to 71% sensitivity and approximately 72% specificity.

Sequencing was done on a sample of peripheral blood. The TCR sequence derives from a woman between 18 and 29 years old with stable Graves' hyperthyroidism. V usage is TRBV6-5 and J usage is TRBJ1-1; D remains ambiguous. In nucleotides, the CDR3 is TGTGCCAGCAGTTACGATCTCGACACTGAAGCTTTCTTT. Translated: CASSYDLDTEAFF.